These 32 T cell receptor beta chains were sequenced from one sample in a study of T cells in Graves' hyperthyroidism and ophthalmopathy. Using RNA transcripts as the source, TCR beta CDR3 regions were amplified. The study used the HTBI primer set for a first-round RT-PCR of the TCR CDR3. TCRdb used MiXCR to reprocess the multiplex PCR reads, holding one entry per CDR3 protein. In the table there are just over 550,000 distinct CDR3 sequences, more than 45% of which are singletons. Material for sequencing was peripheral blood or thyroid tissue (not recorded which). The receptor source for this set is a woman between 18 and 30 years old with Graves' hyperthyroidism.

This chain's CDR3 is CAISTGQAFVQYF. CDR3 sequence (DNA): TGTGCCATCAGTACGGGACAGGCGTTCGTCCAGTACTTC. The chain joins TRBV10-3 to TRBJ2-5, with 8 bases fitting TRBD1. CDR1 ENHRY and CDR2 SYGVKD come from the germline V gene. The CDR3 length is 13 residues. With V trimmed by 5 bases and J by 10 bases, 9 bases remained unmatched.

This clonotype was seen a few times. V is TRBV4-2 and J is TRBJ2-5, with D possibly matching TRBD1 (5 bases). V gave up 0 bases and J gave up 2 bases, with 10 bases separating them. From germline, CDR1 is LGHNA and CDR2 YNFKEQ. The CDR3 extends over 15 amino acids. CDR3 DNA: TGTGCCAGCAGCCAAGATTGGGGCCAACAAGAGACCCAGTACTTC. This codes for CASSQDWGQQETQYF.

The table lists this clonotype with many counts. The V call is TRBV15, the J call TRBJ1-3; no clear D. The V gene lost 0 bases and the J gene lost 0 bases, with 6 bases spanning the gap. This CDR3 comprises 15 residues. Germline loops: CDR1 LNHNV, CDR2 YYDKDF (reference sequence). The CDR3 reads CATSREGSSGNTIYF. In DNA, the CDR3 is TGTGCCACCAGCAGAGAAGGCAGCTCTGGAAACACCATATATTTT.

The CDR3 is CASGQTRRVNYGYTF. CDR3 sequence (DNA): TGTGCTAGTGGACAAACCAGAAGGGTGAACTATGGCTACACCTTC. V is TRBV12-5 and J is TRBJ1-2; D ambiguous. The CDR3 is made up of 15 amino acids. V was pared by 6 bases and J by 2 bases, with 16 bases between. Germline V lookup: CDR1 LGHNT, CDR2 FRNRAP.

The CDR3 bases are TGTGCCAGTACCGTCGGCGAGGGGCCCTATGGCTACACCTTC. This gives the protein CASTVGEGPYGYTF. The gene calls are TRBV19 and TRBJ1-2, with D possibly being TRBD1 (5 bases). This CDR3 region has 14 residues. V was cut by 7 bases and J by 4 bases, with 16 bases left in between. Germline CDR1 LNHDA, CDR2 SQIVND (reference sequence). The full variable domain, in which reference TRBV19 and TRBJ1-2 provide the parts outside the CDR3, is DGGITQSPKYLFRKEGQNVTLSCEQNLNHDAMYWYRQDPGQGLRLIYYSQIVNDFQKGDIAEGYSVSREKKESFPLTVTSAQKNPTAFYLCASTVGEGPYGYTFGSGTRLTVV.

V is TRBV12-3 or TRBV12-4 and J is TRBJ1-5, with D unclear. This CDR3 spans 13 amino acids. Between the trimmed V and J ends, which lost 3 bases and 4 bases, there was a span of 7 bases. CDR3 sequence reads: CASSFQKNQPQHF. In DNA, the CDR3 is TGTGCCAGCAGTTTTCAGAAGAATCAGCCCCAGCATTTT.

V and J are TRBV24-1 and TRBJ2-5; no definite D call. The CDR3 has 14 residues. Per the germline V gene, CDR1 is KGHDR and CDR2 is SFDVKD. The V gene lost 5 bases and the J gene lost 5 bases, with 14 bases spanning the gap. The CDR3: CATSGLRGRETQYF. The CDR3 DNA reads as TGTGCCACCAGTGGCCTCCGCGGAAGGGAGACCCAGTACTTC.

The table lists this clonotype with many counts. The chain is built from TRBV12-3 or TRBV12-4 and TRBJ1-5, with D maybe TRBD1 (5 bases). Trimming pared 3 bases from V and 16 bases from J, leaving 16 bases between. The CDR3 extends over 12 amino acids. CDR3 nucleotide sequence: TGTGCCAGCAGTTTCGGAGGACAAGAGGCACATTTT. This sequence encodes CASSFGGQEAHF.

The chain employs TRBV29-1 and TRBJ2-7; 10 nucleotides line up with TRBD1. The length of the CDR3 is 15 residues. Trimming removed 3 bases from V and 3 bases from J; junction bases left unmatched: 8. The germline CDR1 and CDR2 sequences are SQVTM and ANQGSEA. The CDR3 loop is CSVEGLTGGFYEQYF. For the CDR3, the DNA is TGCAGCGTTGAGGGCCTGACAGGGGGCTTCTACGAGCAGTACTTC.

The CDR3 DNA is TGTGCGAGTAGCGGGAAGGCCGGTGGGACCCAGTACTTC. Translated: CASSGKAGGTQYF. The genes are TRBV2 and TRBJ2-5; TRBD2 matches at 8 bases. CDR3 length equals 13 residues. From germline, CDR1 is SNHLY and CDR2 FYNNEI.

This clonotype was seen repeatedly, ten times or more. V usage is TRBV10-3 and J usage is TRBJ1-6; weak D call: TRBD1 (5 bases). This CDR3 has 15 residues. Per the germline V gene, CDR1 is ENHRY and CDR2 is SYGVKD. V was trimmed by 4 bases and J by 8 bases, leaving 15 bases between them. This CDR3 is CAISARTTGDSPLHF. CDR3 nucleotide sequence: TGTGCCATCAGTGCTCGGACAACGGGTGATTCACCCCTCCACTTT.

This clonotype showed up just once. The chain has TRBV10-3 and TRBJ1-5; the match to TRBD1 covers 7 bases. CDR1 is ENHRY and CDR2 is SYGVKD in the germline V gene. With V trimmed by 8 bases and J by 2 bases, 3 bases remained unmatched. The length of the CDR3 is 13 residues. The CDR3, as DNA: TGTGCCATCGCAGGACAGGGCAATCAGCCCCAGCATTTT. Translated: CAIAGQGNQPQHF.

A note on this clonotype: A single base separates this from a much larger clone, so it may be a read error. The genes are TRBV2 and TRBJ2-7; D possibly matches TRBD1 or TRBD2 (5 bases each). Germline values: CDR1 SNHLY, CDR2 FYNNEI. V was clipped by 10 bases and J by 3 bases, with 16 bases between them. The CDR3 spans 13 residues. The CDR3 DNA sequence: TGTGCCACCGGTGACTCGAGGGGCTACGAGCAGTACTTC. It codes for CATGDSRGYEQYF.

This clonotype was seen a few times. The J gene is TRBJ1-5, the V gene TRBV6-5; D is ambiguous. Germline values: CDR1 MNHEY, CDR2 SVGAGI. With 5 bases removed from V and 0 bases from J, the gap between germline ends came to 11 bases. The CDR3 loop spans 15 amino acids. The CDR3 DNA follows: TGTGCCAGCAGTCGCCAGCCATATAGCAATCAGCCCCAGCATTTT. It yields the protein CASSRQPYSNQPQHF.

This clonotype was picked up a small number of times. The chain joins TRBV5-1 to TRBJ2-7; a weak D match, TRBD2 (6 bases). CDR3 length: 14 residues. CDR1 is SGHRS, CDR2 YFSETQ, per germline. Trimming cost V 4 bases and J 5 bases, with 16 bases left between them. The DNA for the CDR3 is TGCGCCAGCAGCCCCCTGGGGGGTCGCGACGAGCAGTACTTC. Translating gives CASSPLGGRDEQYF.

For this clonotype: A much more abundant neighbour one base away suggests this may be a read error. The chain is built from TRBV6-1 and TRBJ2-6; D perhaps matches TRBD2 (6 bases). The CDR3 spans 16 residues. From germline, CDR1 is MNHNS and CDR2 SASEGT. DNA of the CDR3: TGTGCCAGCAGCTCCGCAGGGACTTCTGGGGCCAACCTCCTGACTTTC. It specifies CASSSAGTSGANLLTF.

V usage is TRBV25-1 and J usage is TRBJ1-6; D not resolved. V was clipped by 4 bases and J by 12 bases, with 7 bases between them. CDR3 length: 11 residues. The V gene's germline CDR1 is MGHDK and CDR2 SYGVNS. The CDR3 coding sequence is TGTGCCAGCAGTGGGGCGGGACCCCTCCACTTT. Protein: CASSGAGPLHF.

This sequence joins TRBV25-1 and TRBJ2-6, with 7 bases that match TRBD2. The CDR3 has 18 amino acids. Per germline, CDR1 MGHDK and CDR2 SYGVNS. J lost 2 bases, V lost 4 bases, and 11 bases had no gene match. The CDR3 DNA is TGTGCCAGCAGTGGGTGCAGCTCCACTAGCGCTGGGGCCAACGTCCTGACTTTC. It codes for CASSGCSSTSAGANVLTF.

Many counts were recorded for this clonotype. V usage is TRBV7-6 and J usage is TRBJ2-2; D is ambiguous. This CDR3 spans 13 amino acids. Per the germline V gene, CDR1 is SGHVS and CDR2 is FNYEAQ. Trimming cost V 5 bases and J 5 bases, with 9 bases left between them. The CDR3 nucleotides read TGTGCCAGCAGCCAAACCTATACCGGGGAGCTGTTTTTT. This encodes CASSQTYTGELFF.

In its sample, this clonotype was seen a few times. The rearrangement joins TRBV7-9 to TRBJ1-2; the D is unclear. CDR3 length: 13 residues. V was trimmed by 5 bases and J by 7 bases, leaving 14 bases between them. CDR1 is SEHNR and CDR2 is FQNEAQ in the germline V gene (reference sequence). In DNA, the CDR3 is TGTGCCAGCAGCAACAGATTACAGTTTGGCTACACCTTC. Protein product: CASSNRLQFGYTF.

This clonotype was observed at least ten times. The CDR3, as DNA: TGTGCCAGCAGCCCTGCGGGGGGGAGTCAGCCCCAGCATTTT. This gives the protein CASSPAGGSQPQHF. The rearrangement joins TRBV5-5 to TRBJ1-5, with a tentative D call TRBD1 (5 bases). V dropped 4 bases and J dropped 6 bases, with 14 bases sitting between them. Germline CDR1 and CDR2: SGHKS and YYEKEE (reference sequence). The CDR3 contains 14 residues.

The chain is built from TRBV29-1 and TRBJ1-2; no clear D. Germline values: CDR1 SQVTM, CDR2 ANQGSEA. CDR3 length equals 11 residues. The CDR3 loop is CRGGAAKGYTF. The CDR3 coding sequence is TGCAGAGGCGGCGCAGCTAAAGGCTACACCTTC.

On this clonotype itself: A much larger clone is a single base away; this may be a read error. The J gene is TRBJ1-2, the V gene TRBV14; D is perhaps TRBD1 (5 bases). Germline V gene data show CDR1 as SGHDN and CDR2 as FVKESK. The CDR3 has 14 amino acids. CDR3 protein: CASSQATDNYGDTF. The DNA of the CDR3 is TGTGCCAGCAGCCAAGCGACAGATAACTATGGCGACACCTTC.

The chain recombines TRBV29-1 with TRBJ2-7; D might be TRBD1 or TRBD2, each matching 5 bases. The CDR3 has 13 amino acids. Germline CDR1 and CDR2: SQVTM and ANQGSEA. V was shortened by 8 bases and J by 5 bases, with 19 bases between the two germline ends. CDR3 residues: CSSYGAVRDEQYF. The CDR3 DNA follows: TGCAGCAGTTACGGGGCGGTTAGGGACGAGCAGTACTTC.

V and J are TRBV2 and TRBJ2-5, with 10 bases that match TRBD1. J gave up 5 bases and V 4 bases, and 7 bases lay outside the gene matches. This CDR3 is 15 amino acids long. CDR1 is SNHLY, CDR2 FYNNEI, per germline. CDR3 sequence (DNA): TGTGCCAGCAGTGCCCCGGGACAGGGGATCGAGACCCAGTACTTC. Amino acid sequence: CASSAPGQGIETQYF.

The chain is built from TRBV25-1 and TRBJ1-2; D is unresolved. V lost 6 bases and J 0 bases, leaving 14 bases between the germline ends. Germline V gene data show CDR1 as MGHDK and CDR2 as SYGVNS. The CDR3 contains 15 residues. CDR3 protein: CASSSRGASNYGYTF. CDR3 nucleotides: TGTGCCAGCAGCTCCCGCGGCGCGTCTAACTATGGCTACACCTTC.

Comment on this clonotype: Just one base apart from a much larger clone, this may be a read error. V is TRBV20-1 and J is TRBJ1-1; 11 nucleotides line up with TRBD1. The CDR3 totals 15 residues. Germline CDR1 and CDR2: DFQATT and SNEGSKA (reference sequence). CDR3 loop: CNLRGTGGMDTEAFF. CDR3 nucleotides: TGCAACCTTAGAGGGACAGGGGGGATGGACACTGAAGCTTTCTTT.

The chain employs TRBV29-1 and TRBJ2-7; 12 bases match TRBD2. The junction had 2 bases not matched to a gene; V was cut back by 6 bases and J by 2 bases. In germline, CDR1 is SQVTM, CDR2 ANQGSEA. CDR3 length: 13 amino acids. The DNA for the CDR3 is TGCAGCGTCGCTAGCGGGAGGGCCTACGAGCAGTACTTC. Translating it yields CSVASGRAYEQYF.

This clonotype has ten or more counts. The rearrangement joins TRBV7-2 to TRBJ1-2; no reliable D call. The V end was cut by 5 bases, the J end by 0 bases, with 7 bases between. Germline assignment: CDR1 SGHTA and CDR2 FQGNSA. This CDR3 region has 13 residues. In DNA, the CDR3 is TGTGCCAGCAGCCCCGTTTCTAACTATGGCTACACCTTC. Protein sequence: CASSPVSNYGYTF.

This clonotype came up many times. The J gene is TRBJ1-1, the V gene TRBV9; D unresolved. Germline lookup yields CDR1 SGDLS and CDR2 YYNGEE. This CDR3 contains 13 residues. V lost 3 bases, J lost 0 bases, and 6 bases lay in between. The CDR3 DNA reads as TGTGCCAGCAGCGGAGACATGAACACTGAAGCTTTCTTT. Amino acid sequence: CASSGDMNTEAFF. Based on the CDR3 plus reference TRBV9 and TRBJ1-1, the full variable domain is DSGVTQTPKHLITATGQRVTLRCSPRSGDLSVYWYQQSLDQGLQFLIQYYNGEERAKGNILERFSAQQFPDLHSELNLSSLELGDSALYFCASSGDMNTEAFFGQGTRLTVV.

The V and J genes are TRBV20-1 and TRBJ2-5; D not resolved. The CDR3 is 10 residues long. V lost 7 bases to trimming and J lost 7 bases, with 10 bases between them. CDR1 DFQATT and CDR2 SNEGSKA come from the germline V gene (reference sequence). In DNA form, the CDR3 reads TGCAGTGTACGCGGCCGGACCCAGTACTTC. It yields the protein CSVRGRTQYF.

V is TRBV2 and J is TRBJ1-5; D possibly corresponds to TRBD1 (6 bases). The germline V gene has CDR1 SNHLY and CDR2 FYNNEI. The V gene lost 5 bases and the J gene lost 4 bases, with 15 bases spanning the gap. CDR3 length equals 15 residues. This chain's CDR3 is CASSYNREGNQPQHF. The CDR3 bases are TGTGCCAGCAGTTATAACAGGGAGGGTAATCAGCCCCAGCATTTT.